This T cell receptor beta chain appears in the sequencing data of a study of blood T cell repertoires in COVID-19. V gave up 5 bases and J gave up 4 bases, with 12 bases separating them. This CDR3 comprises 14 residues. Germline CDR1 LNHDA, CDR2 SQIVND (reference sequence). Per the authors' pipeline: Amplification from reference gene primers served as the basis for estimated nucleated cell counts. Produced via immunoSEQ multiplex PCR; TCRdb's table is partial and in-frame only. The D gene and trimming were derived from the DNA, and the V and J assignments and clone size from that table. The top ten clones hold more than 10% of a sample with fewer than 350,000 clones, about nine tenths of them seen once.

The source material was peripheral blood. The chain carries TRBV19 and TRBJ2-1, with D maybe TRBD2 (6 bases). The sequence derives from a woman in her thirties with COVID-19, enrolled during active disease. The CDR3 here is CASSWGVGYNEQFF. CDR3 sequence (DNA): TGTGCCAGTAGTTGGGGGGTCGGGTACAATGAGCAGTTCTTC.